The 28 T cell receptor beta chains given below trace back to one sample, sequenced in a study of glioma-infiltrating T cells after dendritic cell vaccination. The data were produced by immunoSEQ multiplex PCR, yet TCRdb's version contains in-frame clones alone and is incomplete. The table records about 30,000 clones, approximately 90% of them present only once. This material consisted of blood, taken before dendritic cell vaccination. The receptor set was obtained from a human donor with glioblastoma.

V usage is TRBV10-3 and J usage is TRBJ2-2, with D possibly being TRBD1 (7 bases). The CDR3 has 15 amino acids. CDR1 is ENHRY and CDR2 is SYGVKD in the germline V gene. The V and J ends lost 6 bases and 5 bases respectively, with 16 bases between them. The CDR3 loop is CAISRGTATTGELFF. In nucleotides, the CDR3 is TGTGCCATCAGCCGGGGGACAGCAACTACCGGGGAGCTGTTTTTT.

This clone is medium-sized in the sample. The DNA of the CDR3 is TGTGCCAGCAGTTACTCTTCAGGGGAATATGGCTACACCTTC. Its translation is CASSYSSGEYGYTF. V is TRBV6-5 and J is TRBJ1-2; D might be TRBD1 (6 bases). V was trimmed by 0 bases and J by 5 bases, leaving 10 bases between them. Germline CDR1 is MNHEY and CDR2 is SVGAGI. The CDR3 extends over 14 amino acids.

The chain combines TRBV11-2 with TRBJ1-2; D uncertain. Germline-derived CDR1 and CDR2 are SGHAT and FQNNGV. The germline V and J ends were trimmed by 5 bases and 7 bases, with 14 bases remaining between them. The CDR3 loop spans 13 amino acids. This CDR3 is CASSPGYRGGYTF. The CDR3 DNA reads as TGTGCCAGCAGCCCCGGGTATCGCGGTGGCTACACCTTC.

This sequence joins TRBV4-2 and TRBJ1-2; 10 bases align to TRBD1. The germline V gene encodes CDR1 LGHNA and CDR2 YNFKEQ. This CDR3 contains 18 residues. The ends lost 0 bases at V and 0 bases at J; junction bases unmatched: 7. The CDR3 nucleotides read TGTGCCAGCAGCCAAGATGAAAGACAGGGGGCGACTAACTATGGCTACACCTTC. Protein product: CASSQDERQGATNYGYTF.

This chain links TRBV7-8 with TRBJ1-1, with a tentative D call TRBD1 (5 bases). V was pared by 1 base and J by 3 bases, with 6 bases between. CDR1 is SGHVS, CDR2 FQNEAQ, per germline. This CDR3 spans 13 amino acids. This CDR3 is CASSLGGDTEAFF. In DNA form, the CDR3 reads TGTGCCAGCAGCTTAGGGGGGGACACTGAAGCTTTCTTT.

The chain links TRBV19 to TRBJ2-5; a possible D gene is TRBD1 (6 bases). The germline V and J ends were trimmed by 7 bases and 1 base, with 16 bases remaining between them. This CDR3 has 15 amino acids. Germline CDR1 is LNHDA and CDR2 is SQIVND (reference sequence). The CDR3 nucleotides are TGTGCCAGTACTGGGTCCGGGACACCCCAAGAGACCCAGTACTTC. Encoded protein: CASTGSGTPQETQYF.

The chain carries TRBV27 and TRBJ2-7; the D gene is possibly TRBD2 (7 bases). The length of the CDR3 is 12 residues. Germline V lookup: CDR1 MNHEY, CDR2 SMNVEV (reference sequence). Deletions cut 8 bases from V and 4 bases from J, with 12 bases between. The CDR3 here is CASRGASYEQYF. Written as DNA, the CDR3 is TGTGCCAGCCGGGGGGCATCTTACGAGCAGTACTTC.

The V gene is TRBV6-1, the J gene TRBJ1-2; 7 positions agree with TRBD1. Germline V gene lookup returns CDR1 MNHNS and CDR2 SASEGT. V lost 6 bases to trimming and J lost 6 bases; unmatched junction nucleotides: 7. The CDR3 loop spans 13 amino acids. CDR3 in DNA: TGTGCCAGCAGGGAAACAGGGGTCCATGGCTACACCTTC. It yields the protein CASRETGVHGYTF.

This clone has a handful of counts. The gene calls are TRBV10-1 and TRBJ1-2, with 9 positions matching TRBD1. CDR1 is WNHNN, CDR2 SYGVQD, per germline (reference sequence). V shed 3 bases and J 4 bases; nucleotides not matched to a gene: 3. CDR3 length: 14 residues. CDR3 sequence reads: CASSDGTGSYGYTF. In DNA, the CDR3 is TGCGCCAGCAGTGATGGGACAGGGTCCTATGGCTACACCTTC.

The rearrangement joins TRBV4-1 to TRBJ1-1; the D is unclear. The germline CDR1 and CDR2 sequences are MGHRA and YSYEKL. V gave up 4 bases and J gave up 4 bases, with 10 bases separating them. The CDR3 is 13 residues long. This CDR3 reads CASSPRDGTEAFF. CDR3 coding DNA: TGCGCCAGCAGCCCCCGGGATGGCACTGAAGCTTTCTTT.

This clone was seen just once. This chain connects TRBV4-2 to TRBJ2-3; 12 positions match TRBD2. The CDR3 sequence is 16 residues long. From germline, CDR1 is LGHNA and CDR2 YNFKEQ. V was clipped by 4 bases and J by 1 base; unmatched bases: 3. CDR3 loop: CASSPRLAGGTDTQYF. The CDR3 DNA sequence: TGTGCCAGCAGCCCCCGACTAGCGGGGGGCACAGATACGCAGTATTTT.

The chain joins TRBV25-1 to TRBJ2-3; D is undetermined. This CDR3 is built from 17 residues. Germline V gene sequence: CDR1 MGHDK, CDR2 SYGVNS. V lost 3 bases to trimming and J lost 4 bases, with 20 bases between them. The CDR3: CASSDRLRHLGADTQYF. The CDR3 nucleotides read TGTGCCAGCAGTGATCGGTTGAGACACCTTGGCGCAGATACGCAGTATTTT.

J is TRBJ2-7 and V is TRBV7-9; tentative D call: TRBD1 (5 bases). Looked up from germline, CDR1 is SEHNR and CDR2 is FQNEAQ (reference sequence). The CDR3 loop spans 14 amino acids. The V end was cut by 5 bases, the J end by 0 bases, with 11 bases between. The CDR3 loop is CASSARQSSYEQYF. Written as DNA, the CDR3 is TGTGCCAGCAGCGCCAGACAGAGCTCCTACGAGCAGTACTTC.

V gene TRBV2 combines with J gene TRBJ2-5; maybe TRBD1 (5 bases). Germline V gives CDR1 SNHLY, CDR2 FYNNEI. V shed 8 bases and J shed 0 bases, with 19 bases lying between them. The CDR3 is made up of 16 amino acids. DNA for the CDR3: TGTGCCAGCCATCAAGCAGTAGGGGATTACCAAGAGACCCAGTACTTC. This codes for CASHQAVGDYQETQYF.

The chain combines TRBV7-8 with TRBJ1-3; a weak D match, TRBD1 (6 bases). Germline loops: CDR1 SGHVS, CDR2 FQNEAQ. V was cut by 3 bases and J by 1 base, with 10 bases left in between. The CDR3 covers 15 residues. CDR3 nucleotides: TGTGCCAGCAGCTTGGGTGGACAGTCTGGAAACACCATATATTTT. This codes for CASSLGGQSGNTIYF.

In DNA, the CDR3 is TGTGCCAGCAGCACTCAGGGGTTGAACACTGAAGCTTTCTTT. It codes for CASSTQGLNTEAFF. The rearrangement uses TRBV7-2 and TRBJ1-1; perhaps TRBD1 as D (6 bases). Germline V gene lookup returns CDR1 SGHTA and CDR2 FQGNSA. The CDR3 has 14 amino acids. V lost 5 bases and J 0 bases, leaving 10 bases between the germline ends. Combining the CDR3 with reference TRBV7-2 and TRBJ1-1 gives the whole variable domain GAGVSQSPSNKVTEKGKDVELRCDPISGHTALYWYRQSLGQGLEFLIYFQGNSAPDKSGLPSDRFSAERTGGSVSTLTIQRTQQEDSAVYLCASSTQGLNTEAFFGQGTRLTVV.

This sequence joins TRBV15 and TRBJ1-4; 8 bases agree with TRBD1. V shed 0 bases and J 5 bases; nucleotides not matched to a gene: 2. Germline V lookup: CDR1 LNHNV, CDR2 YYDKDF (reference sequence). This CDR3 region has 15 residues. The CDR3 loop reads CATSRDRTGNEKLFF. CDR3 nucleotides: TGTGCCACCAGCAGAGATAGGACAGGGAATGAAAAACTGTTTTTT.

The rearrangement uses TRBV6-5 and TRBJ2-7; 7 positions match TRBD1. This CDR3 region has 14 residues. Germline V gene sequence: CDR1 MNHEY, CDR2 SVGAGI. The junction had 5 bases not matched to a gene; V was cut back by 6 bases and J by 0 bases. Written as DNA, the CDR3 is TGTGCCAGCAGCCGGACAGGCAGCTCCTACGAGCAGTACTTC. This sequence encodes CASSRTGSSYEQYF.

The chain employs TRBV5-6 and TRBJ1-1; 7 bases agree with TRBD1. Germline trimming cut 1 base from V and 4 bases from J; bases unmatched to any gene: 4. The CDR3 loop spans 14 amino acids. The germline V gene has CDR1 SGHDT and CDR2 YYEEEE. The CDR3 DNA reads TGTGCCAGCAGCTTGTTGACAGGGATCACTGAAGCTTTCTTT. Amino acid sequence: CASSLLTGITEAFF.

The rearrangement uses TRBV10-3 and TRBJ2-5, with 9 positions matching TRBD2. CDR3 size: 17 residues. The V segment lost 4 bases and the J segment 3 bases; nucleotides outside the gene matches: 12. Germline CDR1 is ENHRY and CDR2 is SYGVKD. The chain's CDR3 is CAISVLRGGLGEETQYF. CDR3 nucleotides: TGTGCCATCAGTGTGCTGCGGGGGGGCCTTGGGGAAGAGACCCAGTACTTC.

This clone appeared once. V is TRBV2 and J is TRBJ1-3; D ambiguous. The V end was cut by 6 bases, the J end by 7 bases, with 7 bases between. This CDR3 region has 11 residues. Germline V gives CDR1 SNHLY, CDR2 FYNNEI. Written as DNA, the CDR3 is TGTGCCAGCAGCCTCAGGAACACCATATATTTT. Its translation is CASSLRNTIYF.

The chain has TRBV5-1 and TRBJ2-1; 7 positions match TRBD2. This CDR3 contains 14 residues. V was pared by 7 bases and J by 5 bases, with 9 bases of the junction left unmatched. Germline V gene data show CDR1 as SGHRS and CDR2 as YFSETQ. CDR3 protein: CASSRGLGDNEQFF. CDR3 bases: TGCGCCAGCTCTAGAGGACTAGGGGACAATGAGCAGTTCTTC.

The rearrangement uses TRBV29-1 and TRBJ2-5; 7 positions agree with TRBD1. The CDR3 extends over 14 amino acids. The germline gives CDR1 SQVTM, CDR2 ANQGSEA. The V gene end was trimmed by 5 bases and the J gene end by 2 bases; junction bases not matched to a gene: 8. The CDR3 spells CSVRTGPGQETQYF. As DNA, the CDR3 is TGCAGCGTTAGGACAGGACCGGGGCAAGAGACCCAGTACTTC.

The CDR3 DNA is TGTGCCTACGGGACAGTGGGACCTAGTGAAGCTTTCTTT. Its translation: CAYGTVGPSEAFF. V is TRBV30 and J is TRBJ1-1; 7 nucleotides line up with TRBD1. Trimming took 7 bases from V and 7 from J; bases not matched to a gene: 12. In germline, CDR1 is GTSNPN, CDR2 SVGIG (reference sequence). There are 13 residues in the CDR3.

The chain recombines TRBV27 with TRBJ2-7; 11 bases are a match to TRBD1. V was pared by 3 bases and J by 3 bases, with 4 bases of the junction left unmatched. Germline V lookup: CDR1 MNHEY, CDR2 SMNVEV (reference sequence). This CDR3 comprises 15 residues. In nucleotides, the CDR3 is TGTGCCAGCAGTTTGGGGACAGGGGGAGGCTACGAGCAGTACTTC. Translation: CASSLGTGGGYEQYF.

The count of this clone is one. The chain recombines TRBV7-6 with TRBJ2-1; 8 positions agree with TRBD1. The CDR3 loop spans 12 amino acids. Germline-derived CDR1 and CDR2 are SGHVS and FNYEAQ. With 4 bases clipped from V and 16 bases from J, the junction kept 9 bases outside the gene matches. For the CDR3, the DNA is TGTGCCAGCAGCTCTGGACAGGGCGGTGGATTCTTC. Protein sequence: CASSSGQGGGFF.

The V gene is TRBV6-5, the J gene TRBJ2-2; 8 positions match TRBD2. The CDR3 has 14 amino acids. Germline CDR1 is MNHEY and CDR2 is SVGAGI. Germline trimming cut 7 bases from V and 8 bases from J; bases unmatched to any gene: 9. This CDR3 reads CASTWEIAGGELFF. Written as DNA, the CDR3 is TGTGCCAGCACGTGGGAGATAGCGGGAGGGGAGCTGTTTTTT.

This clone was detected only a few times. The J gene is TRBJ2-3, the V gene TRBV7-2; 7 bases are a match to TRBD2. This CDR3 has 16 amino acids. The trim removed 5 bases at V and 4 bases at J, leaving 12 bases unmatched. Per the germline V gene, CDR1 is SGHTA and CDR2 is FQGNSA. The CDR3 bases are TGTGCCAGCAGCACGGTCGCGACTAGCCTAGCAGATACGCAGTATTTT. This translates into CASSTVATSLADTQYF.